Given below is one T cell receptor beta chain in context. These data belong to a study of shared clonotypes between healthy human individuals. V lost 5 bases to trimming and J lost 6 bases, with 8 bases between them. CDR3 length equals 13 residues. CDR1 and CDR2 (germline): SGHTA, FQGTGA. Profiling relied on immunoSEQ multiplex PCR, and the TCRdb table lists in-frame clones only, not all of them. The table includes just over 2,000,000 clones, around 95% detected once. The clonotype comes from a young man in good health. This chain joins TRBV7-3 and TRBJ1-6, with TRBD1 as a possible D gene (6 bases). Source material: naive CD4+ T cells sorted from blood. Subset: CD45RA+ positively selected. The DNA for the CDR3 is TGTGCCAGCAGCGAGGGGGGTAATTCACCCCTCCACTTT. As protein: CASSEGGNSPLHF.